The source of this T cell receptor beta chain is a study of blood T cell repertoires in COVID-19. Study background: Both acute and convalescent COVID-19 samples were obtained from the United States, Italy and Spain. Sample material is recorded as cDNA or gDNA derived from T cells, B-cell-depleted T cells, or PBMCs.

Source study methods: Reference gene primer amplification in the assay estimated nucleated cell counts. The protocol was immunoSEQ multiplex PCR, while the TCRdb copy is restricted to in-frame clones and leaves out a portion. The V and J calls and clone size come from that table; D and trimming were worked out from the DNA. The table has about 280,000 clones, approximately 85% seen once; the top ten hold 9% to 9.5%. V was clipped by 0 bases and J by 3 bases; unmatched bases: 8. Germline loops: CDR1 SGHDT, CDR2 YYEEEE. The CDR3 is 16 amino acids. This clone was counted once. The specimen sequenced was peripheral blood. The gene calls are TRBV5-6 and TRBJ2-7; 8 bases are a match to TRBD1. The sequence was collected from a young man with active or convalescent COVID-19. The CDR3 loop reads CASSLAPDRANYEQYF. Written as DNA, the CDR3 is TGTGCCAGCAGCTTGGCACCGGACAGGGCAAACTACGAGCAGTACTTC.